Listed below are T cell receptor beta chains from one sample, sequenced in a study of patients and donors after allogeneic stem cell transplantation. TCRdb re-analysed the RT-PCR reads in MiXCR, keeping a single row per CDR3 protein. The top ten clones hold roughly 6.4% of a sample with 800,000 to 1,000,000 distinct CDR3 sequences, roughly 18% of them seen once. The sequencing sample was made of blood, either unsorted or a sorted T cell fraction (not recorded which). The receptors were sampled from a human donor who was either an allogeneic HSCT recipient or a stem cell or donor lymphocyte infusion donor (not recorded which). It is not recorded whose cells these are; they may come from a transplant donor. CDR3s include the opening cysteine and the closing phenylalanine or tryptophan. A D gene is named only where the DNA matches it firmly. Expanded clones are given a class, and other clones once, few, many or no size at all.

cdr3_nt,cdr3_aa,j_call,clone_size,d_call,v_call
TGCGCCAGCAGCTTAAATCGTCAGGGGGAAGAGACCCAGTACTTC,CASSLNRQGEETQYF,TRBJ2-5,few,TRBD1,TRBV5-1
TGCGCCAGCAGCCAAGAGGGGTCAGCGGGGCGCTACAATGAGCAGTTCTTC,CASSQEGSAGRYNEQFF,TRBJ2-1,.,TRBD2,TRBV4-3
TGTGCCAGCAGCCAAGAATCGGCTAGGCATGAGCAGTTCTTC,CASSQESARHEQFF,TRBJ2-1,.,.,TRBV3-1
TGTGCCAGCAGCCACCGGGACAGGGGTCGCTACACCTTC,CASSHRDRGRYTF,TRBJ1-2,.,TRBD1,TRBV14
TGTGCCATCAGTGAAGAATTCTCTGGGGCCAACGTCCTGACTTTC,CAISEEFSGANVLTF,TRBJ2-6,.,.,TRBV10-3
TGCAGTGCTAAGGAGACAGGGGGTAGGAAGACCCAGTACTTC,CSAKETGGRKTQYF,TRBJ2-5,.,TRBD1,TRBV20-1
TGTGCCAGCAGCTTAGCGCAAAGCACCTACAATGAGCAGTTCTTC,CASSLAQSTYNEQFF,TRBJ2-1,few,.,TRBV7-6
TGTGCCAGCAGTTTCGATTCCGAGCAGTACTTC,CASSFDSEQYF,TRBJ2-7,many,.,TRBV12-3/TRBV12-4
TGTGCCACCAGTGACTTGGGACAGCCCCCGAAAGCAGATACGCAGTATTTT,CATSDLGQPPKADTQYF,TRBJ2-3,.,TRBD1,TRBV24-1
TGCGCCAGCAGCTTTCAGCCGGGACAGGGTACCTACAATGAGCAGTTCTTC,CASSFQPGQGTYNEQFF,TRBJ2-1,many,TRBD1,TRBV5-1
TGTGCCTGGAGCCTGACAGGGAACACCGGGGAGCTGTTTTTT,CAWSLTGNTGELFF,TRBJ2-2,few,.,TRBV30
TGTGCCAGCAGTTTTGGGACAACATCCTACGAGCAGTACTTC,CASSFGTTSYEQYF,TRBJ2-7,many,.,TRBV12-3/TRBV12-4
TGCAGTGCTAGAGACGGACTAGCAGAAAACATTCAGTACTTC,CSARDGLAENIQYF,TRBJ2-4,.,TRBD2,TRBV20-1
TGTGCCAGCAGTTTATCGTCCAGGGGATATCGAATGAACACTGAAGCTTTCTTT,CASSLSSRGYRMNTEAFF,TRBJ1-1,few,.,TRBV27
TGTGCCGTCCAAACAGGGTTGAGCAATCAGCCCCAGCATTTT,CAVQTGLSNQPQHF,TRBJ1-5,.,.,TRBV2
TGCGCCAGCAGCTTGCGGCTAGCGGGTTACAATGAGCAGTTCTTC,CASSLRLAGYNEQFF,TRBJ2-1,many,TRBD2,TRBV5-1
TGTGCCTGTAGCAGGGACAGGAACACTGAAGCTTTCTTT,CACSRDRNTEAFF,TRBJ1-1,.,TRBD1,TRBV19
TGTGCCAGCAGCGTAGTCGGAGCTAACTATGGCTACACCTTC,CASSVVGANYGYTF,TRBJ1-2,.,.,TRBV9
TGTGCCAGCAGCTGGGAACACCAGGCTGAAGCTTTCTTT,CASSWEHQAEAFF,TRBJ1-1,.,.,TRBV7-2
TGTGCCAGCAGCGGGGTTTATAGCACAGATACGCAGTATTTT,CASSGVYSTDTQYF,TRBJ2-3,few,.,TRBV9
TGCAGTGCTAGAGATTTGGGGGGGCGGAACACCGGGGAGCTGTTTTTT,CSARDLGGRNTGELFF,TRBJ2-2,many,.,TRBV20-1
TGTGCCAGCAGCTTGGAACAGGGGTCCCACGAGCAGTACTTC,CASSLEQGSHEQYF,TRBJ2-7,few,TRBD1,TRBV7-9
TGTGCCAGCAGCCCGGGACGGCTCACCTACGAGCAGTACTTC,CASSPGRLTYEQYF,TRBJ2-7,.,.,TRBV6-1
TGTGCCAGCTCACCACCGGGTTACAATGAGCAGTTCTTC,CASSPPGYNEQFF,TRBJ2-1,few,.,TRBV18
TGTGCCAGCAGTTTATCTGCTCAGGGGAATCAGCCCCAGCATTTT,CASSLSAQGNQPQHF,TRBJ1-5,.,.,TRBV12-3/TRBV12-4
TGCAGTGCTTCCCCGATACCGAACACCGGGGAGCTGTTTTTT,CSASPIPNTGELFF,TRBJ2-2,.,.,TRBV20-1
TGTGCCAGCAGCTTAAGTAGCGCCCTCACAGATACGCAGTATTTT,CASSLSSALTDTQYF,TRBJ2-3,.,.,TRBV7-8
TGTGCCAGCAGCGCCCTAGACAGGTCCGAAAACACCATATATTTT,CASSALDRSENTIYF,TRBJ1-3,.,.,TRBV5-6
TGTGCCAGCAGGCCCTGGGGGAGGTACGAGCAGTACTTC,CASRPWGRYEQYF,TRBJ2-7,few,.,TRBV12-3/TRBV12-4
TGTGCCAGCAGCCCCACCTTAGCGGGGGGCCTTGGGGAGCAGTTCTTC,CASSPTLAGGLGEQFF,TRBJ2-1,.,TRBD2,TRBV7-9
TGTGCCAGCAGCCGGACTGTGTCACCTTCTAATGAAAAACTGTTTTTT,CASSRTVSPSNEKLFF,TRBJ1-4,few,.,TRBV7-6
TGTGCCAGCAGTTTACTACGGGGGGGATACAATGAGCAGTTCTTC,CASSLLRGGYNEQFF,TRBJ2-1,few,TRBD2,TRBV27
TGTGCCAGCAGCCGGGGACAGGGCGTAAATGAAAAACTGTTTTTT,CASSRGQGVNEKLFF,TRBJ1-4,.,TRBD1,TRBV12-3/TRBV12-4
TGTGCCAGCAGCCCGACAGGGGAATCCTACGAGCAGTACTTC,CASSPTGESYEQYF,TRBJ2-7,.,TRBD1,TRBV6-2/TRBV6-3
TGTGCCAGCAGCTTAGATTCATGGCTAGCCGTCTCCTACAATGAGCAGTTCTTC,CASSLDSWLAVSYNEQFF,TRBJ2-1,few,.,TRBV7-6
TGTGCCAGTAGTATAGAGTCCGCTGGCTACACCTTC,CASSIESAGYTF,TRBJ1-2,.,.,TRBV19
TGTGCCAGCAGTCCCACCCAGCGAAGGACAGATACGCAGTATTTT,CASSPTQRRTDTQYF,TRBJ2-3,many,.,TRBV12-3/TRBV12-4
TGCGCCAGCAGCCAAGATGGGACTAGCGGGGCAGATGAGCAGTTCTTC,CASSQDGTSGADEQFF,TRBJ2-1,many,TRBD2,TRBV4-3
TGTGCCAGCAGCTTAGCGCAGGGGATATACTATGGCTACACCTTC,CASSLAQGIYYGYTF,TRBJ1-2,few,.,TRBV7-2
TGTGCCAGTAGTATTGGCGTTTCGGGGGCCAACGTCCTGACTTTC,CASSIGVSGANVLTF,TRBJ2-6,.,.,TRBV19
TGTGCCAGCAGCTCGGGACAGGTCATGGACACTGAAGCTTTCTTT,CASSSGQVMDTEAFF,TRBJ1-1,.,TRBD1,TRBV5-6
TGTGCCAGCAGTCCCATGGGTGGTGAAAAACTGTTTTTT,CASSPMGGEKLFF,TRBJ1-4,few,.,TRBV12-3/TRBV12-4
TGCGCCAGCAGCTTGGGAGGGGCAGGGGCTAAAGAGACCCAGTACTTC,CASSLGGAGAKETQYF,TRBJ2-5,few,.,TRBV5-1
TGTGCCAGCAGCCCGATCGGGGGGCAGTTCACAGATACGCAGTATTTT,CASSPIGGQFTDTQYF,TRBJ2-3,few,.,TRBV4-2
TGTGCCAGCAGTCCAATTGGGGTCGGGCAGTATTTT,CASSPIGVGQYF,TRBJ2-3,.,.,TRBV27
TGTGCCAGCAGCCAAGATTGGGAAAGGGGTGGCTACACCTTC,CASSQDWERGGYTF,TRBJ1-2,.,.,TRBV14
TGTGCCAGCAGCCCCGGCGGGGCAGATACGCAGTATTTT,CASSPGGADTQYF,TRBJ2-3,few,.,TRBV6-1
TGTGCCAGCAGCCAGGGGACAGGGATTAATACGGTCGGCAATCAGCCCCAGCATTTT,CASSQGTGINTVGNQPQHF,TRBJ1-5,.,TRBD1,TRBV11-2
TGTGCCAGCAGTTACAAGGGACTAGCTGCAGATACGCAGTATTTT,CASSYKGLAADTQYF,TRBJ2-3,.,TRBD2,TRBV6-5
TGTGCCAGCAGTTTAGGTAGTAGGCCCCTAGGGGTCTACGAGCAGTACTTC,CASSLGSRPLGVYEQYF,TRBJ2-7,.,.,TRBV12-3/TRBV12-4
TGTGCCAGCAGCCGCCTTGGGCGGGGGGAGACCGGGGAGCTGTTTTTT,CASSRLGRGETGELFF,TRBJ2-2,.,TRBD2,TRBV5-6
TGTGCCAGCAGCTTAAAGATTGGAGGACCCCCCAGGGGAGACTACGAGCAGTACTTC,CASSLKIGGPPRGDYEQYF,TRBJ2-7,.,.,TRBV7-3
TGTGCCAGCGACAGGGATCGCAGAAACACCATATATTTT,CASDRDRRNTIYF,TRBJ1-3,.,TRBD1,TRBV12-3/TRBV12-4